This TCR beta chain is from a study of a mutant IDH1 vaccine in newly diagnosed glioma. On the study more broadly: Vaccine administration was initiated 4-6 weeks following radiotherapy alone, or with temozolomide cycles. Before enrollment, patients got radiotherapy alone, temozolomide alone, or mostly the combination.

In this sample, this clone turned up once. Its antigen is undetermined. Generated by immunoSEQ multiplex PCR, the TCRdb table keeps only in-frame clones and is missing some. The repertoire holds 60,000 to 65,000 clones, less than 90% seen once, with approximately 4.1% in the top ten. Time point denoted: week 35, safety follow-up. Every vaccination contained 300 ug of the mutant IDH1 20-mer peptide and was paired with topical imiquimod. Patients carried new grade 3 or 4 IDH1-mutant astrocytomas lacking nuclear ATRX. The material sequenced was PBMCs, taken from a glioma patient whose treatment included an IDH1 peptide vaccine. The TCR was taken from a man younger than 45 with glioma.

The CDR3 region is CSVDGQGDYEQYF. CDR3 in DNA: TGCAGCGTGGATGGACAGGGGGACTACGAGCAGTACTTC. The V gene is TRBV29-1, the J gene TRBJ2-7, with 10 bases matching TRBD1. The CDR3 runs 13 residues. V was pared by 6 bases and J by 3 bases, with 5 bases of the junction left unmatched. CDR1 and CDR2 (germline): SQVTM, ANQGSEA.